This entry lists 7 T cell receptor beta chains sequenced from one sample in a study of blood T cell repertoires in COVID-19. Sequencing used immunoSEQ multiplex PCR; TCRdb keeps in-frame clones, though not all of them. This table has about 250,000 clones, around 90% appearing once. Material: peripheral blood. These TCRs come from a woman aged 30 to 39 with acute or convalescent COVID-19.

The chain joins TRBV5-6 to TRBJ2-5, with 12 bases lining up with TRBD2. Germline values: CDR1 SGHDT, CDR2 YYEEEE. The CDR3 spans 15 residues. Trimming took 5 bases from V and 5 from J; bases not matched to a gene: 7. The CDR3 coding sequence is TGTGCCAGCAGACTAGCGGGAGGATTGTCGGAGACCCAGTACTTC. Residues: CASRLAGGLSETQYF.

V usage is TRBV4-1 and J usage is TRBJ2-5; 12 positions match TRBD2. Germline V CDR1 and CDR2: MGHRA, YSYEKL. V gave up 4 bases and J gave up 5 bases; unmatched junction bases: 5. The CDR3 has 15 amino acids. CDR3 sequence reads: CASSPQTSGRETQYF. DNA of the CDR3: TGCGCCAGCAGCCCCCAAACTAGCGGGAGGGAGACCCAGTACTTC.

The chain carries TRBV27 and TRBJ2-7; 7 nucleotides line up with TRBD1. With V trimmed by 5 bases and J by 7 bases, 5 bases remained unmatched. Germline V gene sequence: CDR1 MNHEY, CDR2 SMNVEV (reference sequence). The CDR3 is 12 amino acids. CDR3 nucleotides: TGTGCCAGCAGTCTTAGGGGGCAAGAGCAGTACTTC. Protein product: CASSLRGQEQYF.

The CDR3 DNA sequence: TGTGCCAGCAGTTACCGGGACAGGGTAAACACTGAAGCTTTCTTT. It translates to CASSYRDRVNTEAFF. The gene calls are TRBV6-5 and TRBJ1-1, with 9 positions matching TRBD1. V was clipped by 2 bases and J by 2 bases; unmatched bases: 3. CDR1 is MNHEY, CDR2 SVGAGI, per germline. CDR3 length: 15 residues.

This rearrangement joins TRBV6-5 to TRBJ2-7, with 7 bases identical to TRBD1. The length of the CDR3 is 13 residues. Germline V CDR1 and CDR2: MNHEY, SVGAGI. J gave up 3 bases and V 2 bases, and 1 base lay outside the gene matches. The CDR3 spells CASSYDRDYEQYF. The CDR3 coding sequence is TGTGCCAGCAGTTACGACAGGGACTACGAGCAGTACTTC.

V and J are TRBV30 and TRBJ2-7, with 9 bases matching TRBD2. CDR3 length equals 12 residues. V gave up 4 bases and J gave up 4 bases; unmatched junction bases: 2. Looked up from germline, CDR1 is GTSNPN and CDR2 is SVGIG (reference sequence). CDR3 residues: CAWTAGGYEQYF. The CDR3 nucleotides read TGTGCCTGGACTGCGGGGGGGTACGAGCAGTACTTC.

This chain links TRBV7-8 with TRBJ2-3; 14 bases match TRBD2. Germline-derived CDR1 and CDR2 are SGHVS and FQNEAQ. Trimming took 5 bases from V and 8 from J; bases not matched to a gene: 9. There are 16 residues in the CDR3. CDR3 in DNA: TGTGCCAGCAGCCGACCGGGACTAGCGGGAGTAGGTACGCAGTATTTT. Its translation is CASSRPGLAGVGTQYF. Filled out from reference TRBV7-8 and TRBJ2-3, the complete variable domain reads GAGVSQSPRYKVAKRGQDVALRCDPISGHVSLFWYQQALGQGPEFLTYFQNEAQLDKSGLPSDRFFAERPEGSVSTLKIQRTQQEDSAVYLCASSRPGLAGVGTQYFGPGTRLTVL.